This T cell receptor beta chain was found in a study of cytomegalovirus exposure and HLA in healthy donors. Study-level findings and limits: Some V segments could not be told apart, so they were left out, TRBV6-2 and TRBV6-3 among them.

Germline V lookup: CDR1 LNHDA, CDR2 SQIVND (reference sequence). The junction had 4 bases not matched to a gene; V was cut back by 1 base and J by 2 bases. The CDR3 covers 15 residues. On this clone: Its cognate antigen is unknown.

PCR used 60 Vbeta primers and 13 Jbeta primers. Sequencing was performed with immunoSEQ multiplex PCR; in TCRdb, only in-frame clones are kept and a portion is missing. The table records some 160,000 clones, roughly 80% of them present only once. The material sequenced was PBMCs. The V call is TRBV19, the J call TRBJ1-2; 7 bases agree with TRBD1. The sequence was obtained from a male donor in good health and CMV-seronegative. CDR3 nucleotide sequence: TGTGCCAGTAGTATAGCCACAGGGGCGAACTATGGCTACACCTTC. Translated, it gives CASSIATGANYGYTF.